A single sample gave rise to the 2 T cell receptor beta chains below, sequenced in a study of blood T cells in healthy people across ages. For the second PCR, which ran for about 6 to 11 cycles, a sample-barcoded 5' primer and a J-beta primer mix were used. TCRdb re-analysed the 5' RACE reads in MiXCR, keeping a single row per CDR3 protein. The data show some 800,000 distinct CDR3 sequences, with approximately 25% seen just once and approximately 4% held by the top ten. These data were also reused for a study on T cells of mothers and their children.

Input material: blood. These receptors all come from a boy under 18 in good health.

Comment on this clonotype: A read error may account for a junction end that differs from germline. The chain recombines TRBV27 with TRBJ2-7; possibly TRBD1 for D (6 bases). CDR1 and CDR2 (germline): MNHEY, SMNVEV (reference sequence). This CDR3 is built from 14 residues. The CDR3, as DNA: TGTGCCAGCAGTTTATCAGGGGGTTCCTACGAGCAGCACTTC. Its translation: CASSLSGGSYEQHF.

The rearrangement links TRBV7-2 to TRBJ2-5; TRBD1 or TRBD2 may be the D gene (5 bases each). The DNA matches TRBJ2-7 better at its end, which makes the J call doubtful. This CDR3 spans 16 amino acids. Germline assignment: CDR1 SGHTA and CDR2 FQGNSA. The CDR3 nucleotides are TGTGCCAGCAGCTCCCTTGGTGGGGGAGTTGGGTACGAGCAGTACTTC. This gives the protein CASSSLGGGVGYEQYF.